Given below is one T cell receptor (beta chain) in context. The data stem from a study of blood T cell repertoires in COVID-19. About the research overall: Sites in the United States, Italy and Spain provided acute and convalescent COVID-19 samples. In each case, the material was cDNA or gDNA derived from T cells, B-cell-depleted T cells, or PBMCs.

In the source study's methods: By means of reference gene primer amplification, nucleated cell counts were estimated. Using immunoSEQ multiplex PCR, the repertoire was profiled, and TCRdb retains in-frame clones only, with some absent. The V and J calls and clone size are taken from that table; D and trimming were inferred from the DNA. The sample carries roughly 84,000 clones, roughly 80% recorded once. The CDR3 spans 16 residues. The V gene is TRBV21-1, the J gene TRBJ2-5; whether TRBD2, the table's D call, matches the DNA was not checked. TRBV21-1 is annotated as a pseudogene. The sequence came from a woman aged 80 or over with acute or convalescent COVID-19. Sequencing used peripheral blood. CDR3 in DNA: TGTGCCAGCAGCTTCTGGCGGGGGGGCCGGGGAGAGACCCAGTACTTC. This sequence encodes CASSFWRGGRGETQYF.